These T cell receptor beta chains were read from a single sample in a study of spatial heterogeneity in lung cancer. One entry per CDR3 protein results from TCRdb running MiXCR on the 5' RACE reads. The profile covers tens of thousands of distinct CDR3 sequences, with 8.4% appearing a single time and around 15% taken by the ten largest. The sequencing here drew on PBMCs, taken at surgery. These receptors were taken from a female donor with early-stage non-small cell lung cancer. CDR3s include the opening cysteine and the closing phenylalanine or tryptophan.

v_gene | CDR3aa
TRBV7-6 | CASSRLQGSNSPLHF
TRBV3-1 | CASSPSATNEKLFF
TRBV2 | CASYRMNTEAFF
TRBV7-9 | CASSLARVTSGGPYEQYF
TRBV20-1 | CSSARPGAKGYTF
TRBV28 | CASSPFRQGPNTEAFF
TRBV2 | CASRRGQLSNSPLHF
TRBV7-9 | CASSLMRENTEAFF
TRBV20-1 | CSASRGSESGKLFF
TRBV9 | CASSLTTQGTDTQYF
TRBV9 | CASSPLSATNEKLFF
TRBV5-4 | CATSASVLRQETQYF
TRBV28 | CASRSDRAHGYTF
TRBV6-2/TRBV6-3 | CASSYAQDYSPLHF
TRBV7-3 | CASSLKMTGELFF